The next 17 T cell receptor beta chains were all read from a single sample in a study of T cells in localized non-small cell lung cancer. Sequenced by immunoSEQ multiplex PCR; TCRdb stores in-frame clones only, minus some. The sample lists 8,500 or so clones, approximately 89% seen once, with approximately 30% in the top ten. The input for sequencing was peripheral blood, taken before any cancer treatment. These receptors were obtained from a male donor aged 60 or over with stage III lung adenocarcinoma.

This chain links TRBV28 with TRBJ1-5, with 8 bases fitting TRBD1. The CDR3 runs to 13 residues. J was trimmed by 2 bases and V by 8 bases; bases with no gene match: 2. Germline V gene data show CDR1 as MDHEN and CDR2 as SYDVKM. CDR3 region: CASRDRRNQPQHF. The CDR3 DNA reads TGTGCCAGCCGGGACAGGCGCAATCAGCCCCAGCATTTT.

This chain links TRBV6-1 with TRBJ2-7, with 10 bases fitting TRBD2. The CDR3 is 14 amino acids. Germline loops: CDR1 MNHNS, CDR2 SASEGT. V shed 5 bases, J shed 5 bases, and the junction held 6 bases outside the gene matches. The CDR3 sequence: CASSKREGPNEQYF. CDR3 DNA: TGTGCCAGCAGTAAGCGGGAGGGCCCGAACGAGCAGTACTTC.

CDR3 sequence (DNA): TGCGCCAGCAGCACCGGGACCTCGACCTCTGGAAACACCATATATTTT. Protein: CASSTGTSTSGNTIYF. The rearrangement joins TRBV5-1 to TRBJ1-3; perhaps TRBD1 as D (5 bases). Deletions cut 4 bases from V and 0 bases from J, with 14 bases between. Looked up from germline, CDR1 is SGHRS and CDR2 is YFSETQ. The CDR3 consists of 16 residues.

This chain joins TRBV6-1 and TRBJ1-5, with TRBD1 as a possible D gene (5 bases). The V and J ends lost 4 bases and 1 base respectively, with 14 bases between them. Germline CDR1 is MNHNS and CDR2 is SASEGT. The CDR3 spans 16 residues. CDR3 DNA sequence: TGTGCCAGCAGTGTCGTCCCTGGGGCCAGCAATCAGCCCCAGCATTTT. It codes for CASSVVPGASNQPQHF.

The CDR3 region is CASSLVSGGSYGYTF. CDR3 nucleotides: TGTGCCAGCAGCTTAGTGTCAGGGGGCAGCTATGGCTACACCTTC. The chain is built from TRBV11-2 and TRBJ1-2; 8 bases match TRBD1. V lost 1 base and J lost 4; bases outside the gene matches: 5. This CDR3 comprises 15 residues. CDR1 SGHAT and CDR2 FQNNGV come from the germline V gene.

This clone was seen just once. CDR3: CASSGTAGNTIYF. DNA of the CDR3: TGTGCCAGCAGCGGGACAGCCGGAAACACCATATATTTT. V usage is TRBV9 and J usage is TRBJ1-3; TRBD1 is a possible D gene (6 bases). Germline V gene data show CDR1 as SGDLS and CDR2 as YYNGEE. Between the trimmed V and J ends, which lost 3 bases and 4 bases, there was a span of 8 bases. CDR3 size: 13 residues.

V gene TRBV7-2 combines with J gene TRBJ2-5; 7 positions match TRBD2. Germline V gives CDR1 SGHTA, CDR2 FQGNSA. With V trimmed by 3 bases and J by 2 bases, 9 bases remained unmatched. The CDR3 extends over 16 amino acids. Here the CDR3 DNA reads TGTGCCAGCAGCTTTACCGGGACTACCCTGCAAGAGACCCAGTACTTC. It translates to CASSFTGTTLQETQYF.

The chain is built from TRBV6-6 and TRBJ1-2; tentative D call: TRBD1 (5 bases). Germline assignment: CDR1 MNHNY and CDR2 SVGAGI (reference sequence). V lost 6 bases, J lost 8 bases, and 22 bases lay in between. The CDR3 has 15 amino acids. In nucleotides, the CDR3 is TGTGCCAGCAGCCCTTCAAGGGGCAAATATGGGGGCTACACCTTC. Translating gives CASSPSRGKYGGYTF.

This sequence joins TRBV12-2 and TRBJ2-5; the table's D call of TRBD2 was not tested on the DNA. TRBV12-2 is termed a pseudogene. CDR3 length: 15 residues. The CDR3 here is CASRLGEGSGETQYF. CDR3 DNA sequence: TGTGCAAGTCGCCTCGGGGAGGGGTCGGGGGAGACCCAGTACTTC.

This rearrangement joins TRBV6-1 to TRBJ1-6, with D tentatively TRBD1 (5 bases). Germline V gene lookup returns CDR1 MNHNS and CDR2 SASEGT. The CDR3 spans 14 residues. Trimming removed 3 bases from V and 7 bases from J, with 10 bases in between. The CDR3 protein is CASSDGRANSPLHF. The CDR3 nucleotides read TGTGCCAGCAGTGACGGCAGGGCAAATTCACCCCTCCACTTT.

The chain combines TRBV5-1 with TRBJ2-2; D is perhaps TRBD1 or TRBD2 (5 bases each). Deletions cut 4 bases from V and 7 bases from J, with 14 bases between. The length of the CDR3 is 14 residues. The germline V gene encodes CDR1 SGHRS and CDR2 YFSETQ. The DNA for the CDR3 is TGCGCCAGCAGCCCCAGTTGGGGGAACGGGGAGCTGTTTTTT. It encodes CASSPSWGNGELFF.

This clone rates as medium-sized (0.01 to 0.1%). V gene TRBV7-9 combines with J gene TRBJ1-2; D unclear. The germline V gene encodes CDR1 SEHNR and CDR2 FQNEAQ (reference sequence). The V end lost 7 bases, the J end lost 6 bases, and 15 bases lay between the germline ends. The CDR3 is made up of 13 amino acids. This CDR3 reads CASTLTLRDGYTF. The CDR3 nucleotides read TGTGCCAGCACCCTGACACTTCGGGATGGCTACACCTTC.

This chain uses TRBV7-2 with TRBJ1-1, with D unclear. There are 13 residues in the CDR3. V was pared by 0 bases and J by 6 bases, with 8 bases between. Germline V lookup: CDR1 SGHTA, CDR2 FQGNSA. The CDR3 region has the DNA TGTGCCAGCAGCTTAGCTCTGGTGTCTGAAGCTTTCTTT. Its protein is CASSLALVSEAFF.

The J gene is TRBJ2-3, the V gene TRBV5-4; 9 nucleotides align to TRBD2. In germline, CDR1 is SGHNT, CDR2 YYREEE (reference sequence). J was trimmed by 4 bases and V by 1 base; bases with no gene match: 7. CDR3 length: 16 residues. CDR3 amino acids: CASSLSAGGGADTQYF. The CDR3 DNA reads TGTGCCAGCAGCTTGAGTGCGGGAGGGGGGGCAGATACGCAGTATTTT.

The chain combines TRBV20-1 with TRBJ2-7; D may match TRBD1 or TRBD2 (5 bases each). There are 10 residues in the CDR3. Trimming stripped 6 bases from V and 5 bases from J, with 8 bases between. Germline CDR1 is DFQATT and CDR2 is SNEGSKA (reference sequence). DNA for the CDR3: TGCAGTGCGAGGGGAGACGAGCAGTACTTC. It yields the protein CSARGDEQYF.

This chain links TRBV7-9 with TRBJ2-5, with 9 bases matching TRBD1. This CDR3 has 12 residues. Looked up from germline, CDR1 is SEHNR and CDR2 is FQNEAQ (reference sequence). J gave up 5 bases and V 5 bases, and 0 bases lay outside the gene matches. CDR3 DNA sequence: TGTGCCAGCAGCACAGGGGGCGAGACCCAGTACTTC. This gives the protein CASSTGGETQYF. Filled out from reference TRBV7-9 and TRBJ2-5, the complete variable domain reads DTGVSQNPRHKITKRGQNVTFRCDPISEHNRLYWYRQTLGQGPEFLTYFQNEAQLEKSRLLSDRFSAERPKGSFSTLEIQRTEQGDSAMYLCASSTGGETQYFGPGTRLLVL.

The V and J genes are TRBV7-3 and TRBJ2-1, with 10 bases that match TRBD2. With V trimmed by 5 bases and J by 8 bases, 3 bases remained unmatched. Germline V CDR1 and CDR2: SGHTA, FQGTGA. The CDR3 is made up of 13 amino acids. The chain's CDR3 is CASSPGLADEQFF. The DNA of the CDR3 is TGTGCCAGCAGCCCCGGACTAGCGGATGAGCAGTTCTTC.